This T cell receptor beta chain was identified in a study of blood T cells in healthy people across ages. Together with a sample-barcoded 5' primer, a J-beta primer mix was included in a second PCR lasting about 6 to 12 cycles. With 12 random nucleotides, a template-switch adaptor tagged each individual cDNA molecule. MiXCR, applied by TCRdb to the 5' RACE reads, yields one record per CDR3 protein. The table shows around 940,000 distinct CDR3 sequences, with 51% occurring only once. Germline V gives CDR1 SQVTM, CDR2 ANQGSEA. The CDR3 has 17 amino acids. V shed 0 bases and J shed 4 bases, with 18 bases lying between them. Isolation recovered at least 6.5 million PBMCs from every sample.

This sequence joins TRBV29-1 and TRBJ2-2; D is unresolved. Material for sequencing was blood. The sequence came from a woman aged 55-70 years in good health. For the CDR3, the DNA is TGCAGCGTTGAAGAAAGGCAATCGCCGGATGGCACCGGGGAGCTGTTTTTT. Protein product: CSVEERQSPDGTGELFF.